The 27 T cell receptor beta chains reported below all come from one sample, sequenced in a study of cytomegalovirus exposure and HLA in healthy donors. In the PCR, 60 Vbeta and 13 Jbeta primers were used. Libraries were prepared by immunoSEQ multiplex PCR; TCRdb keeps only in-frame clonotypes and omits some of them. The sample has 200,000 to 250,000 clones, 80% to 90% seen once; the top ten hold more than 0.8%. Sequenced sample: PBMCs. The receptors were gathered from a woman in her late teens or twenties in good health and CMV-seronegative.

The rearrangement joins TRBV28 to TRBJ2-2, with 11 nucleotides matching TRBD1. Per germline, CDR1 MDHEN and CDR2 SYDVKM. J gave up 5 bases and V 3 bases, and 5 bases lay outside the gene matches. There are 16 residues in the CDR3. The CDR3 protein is CASSFWGQGETGELFF. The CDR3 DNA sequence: TGTGCCAGCAGTTTCTGGGGACAGGGGGAAACCGGGGAGCTGTTTTTT.

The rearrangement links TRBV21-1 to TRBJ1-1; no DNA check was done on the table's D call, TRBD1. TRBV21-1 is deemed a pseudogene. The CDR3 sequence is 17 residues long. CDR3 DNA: TGTGCCAGCAAGCAAAAGGGACAGGGAAAACAAATTATTGAAGCTTTCTTT. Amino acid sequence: CASKQKGQGKQIIEAFF.

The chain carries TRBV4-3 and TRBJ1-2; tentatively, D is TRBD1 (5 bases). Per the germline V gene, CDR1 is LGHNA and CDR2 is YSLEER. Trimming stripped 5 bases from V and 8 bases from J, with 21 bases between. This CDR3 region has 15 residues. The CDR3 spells CASSAFRGGVEGYTF. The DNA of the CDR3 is TGCGCCAGCAGCGCTTTTCGTGGGGGGGTGGAAGGCTACACCTTC.

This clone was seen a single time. CDR3 region: CASSLTSGRAGSYEQYF. DNA for the CDR3: TGTGCCAGCAGCTTGACTAGCGGGAGGGCCGGTTCCTACGAGCAGTACTTC. This chain connects TRBV5-4 to TRBJ2-7, with 13 bases fitting TRBD2. CDR1 is SGHNT and CDR2 is YYREEE in the germline V gene (reference sequence). J was trimmed by 1 base and V by 1 base; bases with no gene match: 5. The CDR3 runs to 17 residues. The variable domain in full, with the rest retrieved from reference TRBV5-4 and TRBJ2-7, is ETGVTQSPTHLIKTRGQQVTLRCSSQSGHNTVSWYQQALGQGPQFIFQYYREEENGRGNFPPRFSGLQFPNYSSELNVNALELDDSALYLCASSLTSGRAGSYEQYFGPGTRLTVT.

CDR3 DNA: TGTGCCAGCATCCAGTACCAAGAGACCCAGTACTTC. This encodes CASIQYQETQYF. The rearrangement joins TRBV7-9 to TRBJ2-5; D is unresolved. Trimming took off 7 bases at V and 0 bases at J, with 6 bases between the two ends. Germline CDR1 is SEHNR and CDR2 is FQNEAQ (reference sequence). This CDR3 contains 12 residues. The whole variable domain, filled in from reference TRBV7-9 and TRBJ2-5, reads DTGVSQNPRHKITKRGQNVTFRCDPISEHNRLYWYRQTLGQGPEFLTYFQNEAQLEKSRLLSDRFSAERPKGSFSTLEIQRTEQGDSAMYLCASIQYQETQYFGPGTRLLVL.

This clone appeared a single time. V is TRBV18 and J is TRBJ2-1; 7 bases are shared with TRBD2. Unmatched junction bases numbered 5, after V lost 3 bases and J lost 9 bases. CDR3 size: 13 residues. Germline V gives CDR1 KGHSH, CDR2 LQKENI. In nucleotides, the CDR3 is TGTGCCAGCTCACCCCGGGAGGCGGGTGAGCAGTTCTTC. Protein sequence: CASSPREAGEQFF.

CDR3: CASRRDSINTEAFF. The CDR3 coding sequence is TGTGCCAGCAGGCGGGACAGTATAAACACTGAAGCTTTCTTT. The chain uses TRBV6-5 and TRBJ1-1, with 7 bases that match TRBD1. CDR1 is MNHEY, CDR2 SVGAGI, per germline. V dropped 6 bases and J dropped 2; count of bases not matched to a gene: 6. The CDR3 length is 14 residues.

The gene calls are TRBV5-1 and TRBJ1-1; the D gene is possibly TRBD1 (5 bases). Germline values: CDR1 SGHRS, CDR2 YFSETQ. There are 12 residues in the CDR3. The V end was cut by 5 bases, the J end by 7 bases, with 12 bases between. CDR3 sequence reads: CASRGVEIEAFF. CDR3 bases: TGCGCCAGCAGAGGGGTCGAGATTGAAGCTTTCTTT.

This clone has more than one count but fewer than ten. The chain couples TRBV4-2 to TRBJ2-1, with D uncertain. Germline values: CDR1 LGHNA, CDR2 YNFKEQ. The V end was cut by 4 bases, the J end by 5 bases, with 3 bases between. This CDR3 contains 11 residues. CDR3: CASSLNNEQFF. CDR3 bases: TGTGCCAGCAGCCTTAACAATGAGCAGTTCTTC.

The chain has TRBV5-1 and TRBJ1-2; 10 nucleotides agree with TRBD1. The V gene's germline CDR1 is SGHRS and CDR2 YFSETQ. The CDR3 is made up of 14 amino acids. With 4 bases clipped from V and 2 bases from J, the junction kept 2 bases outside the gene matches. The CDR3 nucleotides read TGCGCCAGCAGCCCGGGACAGGGGAACTATGGCTACACCTTC. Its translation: CASSPGQGNYGYTF.

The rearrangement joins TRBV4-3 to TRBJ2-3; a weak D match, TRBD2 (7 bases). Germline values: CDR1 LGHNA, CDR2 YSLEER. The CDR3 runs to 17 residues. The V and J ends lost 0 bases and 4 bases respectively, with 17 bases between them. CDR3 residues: CASSQDEVGGAADTQYF. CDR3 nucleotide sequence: TGCGCCAGCAGCCAAGATGAAGTAGGGGGGGCCGCAGATACGCAGTATTTT.

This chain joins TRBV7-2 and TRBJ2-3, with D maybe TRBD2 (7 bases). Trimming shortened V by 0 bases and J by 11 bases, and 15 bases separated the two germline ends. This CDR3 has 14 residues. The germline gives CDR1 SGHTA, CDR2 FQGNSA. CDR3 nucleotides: TGTGCCAGCAGCTTAGCGCAAATGCGGGGGCGGCAGTATTTT. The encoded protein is CASSLAQMRGRQYF.

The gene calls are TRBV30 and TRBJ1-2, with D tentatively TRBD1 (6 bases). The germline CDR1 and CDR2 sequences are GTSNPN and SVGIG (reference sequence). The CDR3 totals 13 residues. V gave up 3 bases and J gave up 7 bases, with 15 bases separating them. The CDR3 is CAWRRGGPVGYTF. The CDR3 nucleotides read TGTGCCTGGAGGAGGGGGGGGCCGGTTGGCTACACCTTC.

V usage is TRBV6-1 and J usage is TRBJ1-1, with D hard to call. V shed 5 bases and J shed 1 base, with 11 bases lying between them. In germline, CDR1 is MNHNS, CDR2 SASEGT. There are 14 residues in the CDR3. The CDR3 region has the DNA TGTGCCAGCAGTACAAACACACAGAACACTGAAGCTTTCTTT. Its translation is CASSTNTQNTEAFF.

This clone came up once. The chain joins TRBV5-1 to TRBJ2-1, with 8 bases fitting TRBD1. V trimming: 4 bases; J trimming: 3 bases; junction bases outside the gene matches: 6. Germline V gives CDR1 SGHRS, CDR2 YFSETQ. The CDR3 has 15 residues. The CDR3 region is CASSRGTGNYNEQFF. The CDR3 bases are TGCGCCAGCAGCCGGGGGACAGGTAACTACAATGAGCAGTTCTTC.

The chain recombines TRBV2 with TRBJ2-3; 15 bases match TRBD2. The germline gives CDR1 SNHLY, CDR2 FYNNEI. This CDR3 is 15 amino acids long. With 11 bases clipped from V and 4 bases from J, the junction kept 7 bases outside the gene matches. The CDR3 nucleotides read TGTGCCGAGGGACTAGCGGGGGGCCGCGCAGATACGCAGTATTTT. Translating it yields CAEGLAGGRADTQYF.

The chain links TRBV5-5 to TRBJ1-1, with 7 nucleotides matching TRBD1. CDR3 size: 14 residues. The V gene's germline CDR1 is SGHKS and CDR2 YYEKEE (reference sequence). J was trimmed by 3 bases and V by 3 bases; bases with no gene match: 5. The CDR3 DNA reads TGTGCCAGCAGCTCCATGACAGGGTACACTGAAGCTTTCTTT. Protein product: CASSSMTGYTEAFF.

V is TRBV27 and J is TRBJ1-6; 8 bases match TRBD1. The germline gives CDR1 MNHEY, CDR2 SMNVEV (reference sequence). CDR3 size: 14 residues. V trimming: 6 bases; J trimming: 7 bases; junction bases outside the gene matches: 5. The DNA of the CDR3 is TGTGCCAGCAGATGGGGACAGGAGAATTCACCCCTCCACTTT. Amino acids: CASRWGQENSPLHF.

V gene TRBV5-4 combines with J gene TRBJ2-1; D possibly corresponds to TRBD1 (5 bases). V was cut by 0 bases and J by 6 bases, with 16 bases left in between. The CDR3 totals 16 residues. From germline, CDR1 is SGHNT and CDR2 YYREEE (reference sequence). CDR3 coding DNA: TGTGCCAGCAGCTTGGAATACGGCAGGGCTCGCAATGAGCAGTTCTTC. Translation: CASSLEYGRARNEQFF.

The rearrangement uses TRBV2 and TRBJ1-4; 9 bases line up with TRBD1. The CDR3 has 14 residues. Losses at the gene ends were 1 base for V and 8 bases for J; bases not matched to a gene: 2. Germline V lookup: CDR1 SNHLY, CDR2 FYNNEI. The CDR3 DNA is TGTGCCAGCAGTGAAGTGGGACAGGGAGAAAAACTGTTTTTT. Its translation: CASSEVGQGEKLFF.

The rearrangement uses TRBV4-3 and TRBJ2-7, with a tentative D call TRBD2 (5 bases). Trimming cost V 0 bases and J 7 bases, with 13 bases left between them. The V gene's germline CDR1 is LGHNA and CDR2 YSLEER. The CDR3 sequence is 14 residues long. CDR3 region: CASSQDTSTQEQYF. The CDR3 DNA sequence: TGCGCCAGCAGCCAAGACACTAGTACACAAGAGCAGTACTTC.

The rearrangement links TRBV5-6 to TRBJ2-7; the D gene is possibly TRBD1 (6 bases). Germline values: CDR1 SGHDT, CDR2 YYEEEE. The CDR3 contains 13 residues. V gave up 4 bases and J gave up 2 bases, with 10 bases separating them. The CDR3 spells CASSQRQAYEQYF. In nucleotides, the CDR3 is TGTGCCAGCAGCCAGAGACAGGCCTACGAGCAGTACTTC.

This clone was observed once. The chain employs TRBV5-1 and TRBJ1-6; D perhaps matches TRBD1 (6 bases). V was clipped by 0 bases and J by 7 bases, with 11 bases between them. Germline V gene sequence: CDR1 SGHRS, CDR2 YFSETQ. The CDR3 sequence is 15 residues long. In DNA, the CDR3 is TGCGCCAGCAGCTTGGCGAGGGGGTACAATTCACCCCTCCACTTT. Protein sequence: CASSLARGYNSPLHF.

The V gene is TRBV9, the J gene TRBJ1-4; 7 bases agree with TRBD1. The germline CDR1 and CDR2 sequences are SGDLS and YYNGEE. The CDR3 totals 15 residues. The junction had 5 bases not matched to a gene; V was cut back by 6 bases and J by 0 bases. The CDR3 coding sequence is TGTGCCAGCACCCCAGGGGGGACAACTAATGAAAAACTGTTTTTT. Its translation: CASTPGGTTNEKLFF.

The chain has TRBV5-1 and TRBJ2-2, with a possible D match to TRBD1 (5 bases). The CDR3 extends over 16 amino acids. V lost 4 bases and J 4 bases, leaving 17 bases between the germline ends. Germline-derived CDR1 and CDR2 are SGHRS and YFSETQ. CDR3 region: CASSPNGVQGTGELFF. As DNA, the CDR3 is TGCGCCAGCAGCCCCAACGGCGTCCAGGGCACCGGGGAGCTGTTTTTT.

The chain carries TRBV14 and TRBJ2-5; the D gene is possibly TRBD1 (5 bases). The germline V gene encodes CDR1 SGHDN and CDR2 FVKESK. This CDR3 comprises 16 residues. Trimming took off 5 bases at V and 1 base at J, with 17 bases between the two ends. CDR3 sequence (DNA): TGTGCCAGCAGCAAGGGGTATTATGGCAGCCAAGAGACCCAGTACTTC. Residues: CASSKGYYGSQETQYF.

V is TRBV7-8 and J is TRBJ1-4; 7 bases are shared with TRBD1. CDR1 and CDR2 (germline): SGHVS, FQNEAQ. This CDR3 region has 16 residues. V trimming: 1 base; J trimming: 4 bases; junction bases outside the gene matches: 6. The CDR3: CASSLGDSLLNEKLFF. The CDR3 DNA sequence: TGTGCCAGCAGCTTAGGGGACAGCTTACTTAATGAAAAACTGTTTTTT. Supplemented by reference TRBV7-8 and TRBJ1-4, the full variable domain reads GAGVSQSPRYKVAKRGQDVALRCDPISGHVSLFWYQQALGQGPEFLTYFQNEAQLDKSGLPSDRFFAERPEGSVSTLKIQRTQQEDSAVYLCASSLGDSLLNEKLFFGSGTQLSVL.